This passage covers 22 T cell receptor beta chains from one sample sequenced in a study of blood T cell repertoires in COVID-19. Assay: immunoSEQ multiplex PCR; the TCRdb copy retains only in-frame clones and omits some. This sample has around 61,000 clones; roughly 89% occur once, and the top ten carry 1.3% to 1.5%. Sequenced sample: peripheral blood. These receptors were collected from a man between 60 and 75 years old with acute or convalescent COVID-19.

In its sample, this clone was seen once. Written as DNA, the CDR3 is TGTGCCAGTAACCCGGACTACCTCTCCTACAATGAGCAGTTCTTC. Amino acids: CASNPDYLSYNEQFF. The rearrangement uses TRBV19 and TRBJ2-1; TRBD2 is a possible D gene (6 bases). This CDR3 comprises 15 residues. V was cut by 7 bases and J by 0 bases, with 13 bases left in between. Germline-derived CDR1 and CDR2 are LNHDA and SQIVND (reference sequence). Full variable domain (remainder filled in from reference TRBV19 and TRBJ2-1): DGGITQSPKYLFRKEGQNVTLSCEQNLNHDAMYWYRQDPGQGLRLIYYSQIVNDFQKGDIAEGYSVSREKKESFPLTVTSAQKNPTAFYLCASNPDYLSYNEQFFGPGTRLTVL.

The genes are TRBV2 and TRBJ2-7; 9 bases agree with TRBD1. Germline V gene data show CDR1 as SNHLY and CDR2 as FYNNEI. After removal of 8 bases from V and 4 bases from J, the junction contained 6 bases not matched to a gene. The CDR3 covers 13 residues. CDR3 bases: TGTGCCAGCGGGCCGGGACAGGGTTACGAGCAGTACTTC. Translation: CASGPGQGYEQYF.

CDR3 amino acids: CASSTRTDQPQHF. The CDR3, as DNA: TGTGCCAGTAGTACCAGGACAGATCAGCCCCAGCATTTT. The gene calls are TRBV19 and TRBJ1-5; possible D gene TRBD1, 6 bases. CDR3 length: 13 residues. V shed 4 bases and J shed 5 bases, with 9 bases lying between them. Germline V CDR1 and CDR2: LNHDA, SQIVND (reference sequence).

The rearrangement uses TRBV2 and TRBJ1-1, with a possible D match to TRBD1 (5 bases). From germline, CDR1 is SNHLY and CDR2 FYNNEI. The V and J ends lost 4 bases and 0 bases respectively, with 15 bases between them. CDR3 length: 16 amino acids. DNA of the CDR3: TGTGCCAGCAGTGTTGCGGGGGATCTAATGAACACTGAAGCTTTCTTT. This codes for CASSVAGDLMNTEAFF. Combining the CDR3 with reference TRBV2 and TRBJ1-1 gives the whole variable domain EPEVTQTPSHQVTQMGQEVILRCVPISNHLYFYWYRQILGQKVEFLVSFYNNEISEKSEIFDDQFSVERPDGSNFTLKIRSTKLEDSAMYFCASSVAGDLMNTEAFFGQGTRLTVV.

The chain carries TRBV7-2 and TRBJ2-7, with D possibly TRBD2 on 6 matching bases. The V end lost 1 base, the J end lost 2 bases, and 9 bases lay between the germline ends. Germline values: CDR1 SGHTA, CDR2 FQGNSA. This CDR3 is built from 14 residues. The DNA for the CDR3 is TGTGCCAGCAGCTTAGAGGGACTGGCCTACGAGCAGTACTTC. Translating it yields CASSLEGLAYEQYF.

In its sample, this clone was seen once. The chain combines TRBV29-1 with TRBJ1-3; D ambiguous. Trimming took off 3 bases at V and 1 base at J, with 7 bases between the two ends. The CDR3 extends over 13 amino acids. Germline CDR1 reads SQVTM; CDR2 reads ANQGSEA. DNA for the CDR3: TGCAGCGTTGACAGTGGTTCTGGAAACACCATATATTTT. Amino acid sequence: CSVDSGSGNTIYF.

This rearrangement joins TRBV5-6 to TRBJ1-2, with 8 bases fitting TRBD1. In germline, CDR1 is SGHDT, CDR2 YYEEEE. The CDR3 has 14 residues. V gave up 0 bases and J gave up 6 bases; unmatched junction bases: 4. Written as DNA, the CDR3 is TGTGCCAGCAGCTTGGTTCAGGGGGCGAATGGCTACACCTTC. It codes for CASSLVQGANGYTF.

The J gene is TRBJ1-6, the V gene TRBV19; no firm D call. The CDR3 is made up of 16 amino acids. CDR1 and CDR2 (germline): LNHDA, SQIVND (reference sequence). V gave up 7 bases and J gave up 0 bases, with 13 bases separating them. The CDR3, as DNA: TGTGCCAGTAAATCCGCTACGAGCTCCTATAATTCACCCCTCCACTTT. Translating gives CASKSATSSYNSPLHF.

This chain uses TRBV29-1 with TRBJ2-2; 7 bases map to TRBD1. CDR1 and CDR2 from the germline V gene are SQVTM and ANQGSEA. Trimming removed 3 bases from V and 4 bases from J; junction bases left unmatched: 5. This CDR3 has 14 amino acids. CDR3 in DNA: TGCAGCGTTGATATACAGGGGAGCACCGGGGAGCTGTTTTTT. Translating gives CSVDIQGSTGELFF.

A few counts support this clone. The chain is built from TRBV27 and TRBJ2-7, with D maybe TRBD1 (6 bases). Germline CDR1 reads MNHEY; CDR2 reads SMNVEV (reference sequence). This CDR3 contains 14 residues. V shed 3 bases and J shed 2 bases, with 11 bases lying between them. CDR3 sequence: CASSFATGPYEQYF. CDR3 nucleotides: TGTGCCAGCAGTTTTGCGACAGGCCCCTACGAGCAGTACTTC.

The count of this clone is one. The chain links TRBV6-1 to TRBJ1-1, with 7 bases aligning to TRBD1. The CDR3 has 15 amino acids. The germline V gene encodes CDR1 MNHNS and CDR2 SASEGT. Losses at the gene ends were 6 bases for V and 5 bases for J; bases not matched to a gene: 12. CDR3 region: CASSRTGSGGTEAFF. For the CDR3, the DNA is TGTGCCAGCAGCAGGACAGGTTCGGGCGGGACTGAAGCTTTCTTT.

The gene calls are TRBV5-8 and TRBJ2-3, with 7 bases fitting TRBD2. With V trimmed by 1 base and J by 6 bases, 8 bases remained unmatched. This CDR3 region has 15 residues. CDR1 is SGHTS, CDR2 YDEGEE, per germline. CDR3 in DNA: TGTGCCAGCAGCTTGAGCGGGGCCGGCGAGGATACGCAGTATTTT. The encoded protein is CASSLSGAGEDTQYF.

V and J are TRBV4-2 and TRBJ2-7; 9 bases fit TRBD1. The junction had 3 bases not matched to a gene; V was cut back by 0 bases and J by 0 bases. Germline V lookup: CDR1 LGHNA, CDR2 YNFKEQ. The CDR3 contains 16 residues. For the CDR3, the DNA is TGTGCCAGCAGCCAAGAGGACAGGGGAGGCTCCTACGAGCAGTACTTC. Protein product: CASSQEDRGGSYEQYF.

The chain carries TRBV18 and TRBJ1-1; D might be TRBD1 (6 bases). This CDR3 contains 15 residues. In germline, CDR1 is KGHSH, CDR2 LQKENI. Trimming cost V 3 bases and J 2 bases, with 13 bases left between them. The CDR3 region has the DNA TGTGCCAGCTCACCCTACGGACAGCAAAACACTGAAGCTTTCTTT. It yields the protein CASSPYGQQNTEAFF.

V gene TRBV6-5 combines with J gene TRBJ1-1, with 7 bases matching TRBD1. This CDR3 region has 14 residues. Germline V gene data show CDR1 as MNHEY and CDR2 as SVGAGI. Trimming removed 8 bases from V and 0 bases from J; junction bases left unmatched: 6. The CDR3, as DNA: TGTGCCAGCCGCTGGACAGGTATGAACACTGAAGCTTTCTTT. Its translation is CASRWTGMNTEAFF.

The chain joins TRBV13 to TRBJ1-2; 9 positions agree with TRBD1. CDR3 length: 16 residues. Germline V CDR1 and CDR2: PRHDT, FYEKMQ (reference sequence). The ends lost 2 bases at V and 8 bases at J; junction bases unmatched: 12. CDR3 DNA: TGTGCCAGCAGCTTAAGGGACAGGGCCCTGGTTGGGGGCTACACCTTC. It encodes CASSLRDRALVGGYTF.

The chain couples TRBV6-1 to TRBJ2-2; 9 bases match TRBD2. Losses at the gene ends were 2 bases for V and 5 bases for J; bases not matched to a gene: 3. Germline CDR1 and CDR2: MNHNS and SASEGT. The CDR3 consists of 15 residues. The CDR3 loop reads CASSEPGLATGELFF. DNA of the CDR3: TGTGCCAGCAGTGAACCGGGACTAGCTACCGGGGAGCTGTTTTTT.

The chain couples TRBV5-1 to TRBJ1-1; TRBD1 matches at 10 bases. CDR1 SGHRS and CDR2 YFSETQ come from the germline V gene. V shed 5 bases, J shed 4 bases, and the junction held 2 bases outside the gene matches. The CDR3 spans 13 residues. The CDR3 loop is CASSWTGGTEAFF. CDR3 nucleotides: TGCGCCAGCAGTTGGACAGGGGGCACTGAAGCTTTCTTT.

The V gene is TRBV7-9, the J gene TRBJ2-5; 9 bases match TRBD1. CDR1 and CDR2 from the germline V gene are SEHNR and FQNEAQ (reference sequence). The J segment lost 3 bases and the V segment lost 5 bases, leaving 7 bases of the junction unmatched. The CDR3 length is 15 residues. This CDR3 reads CASSHNRGLEETQYF. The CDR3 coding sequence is TGTGCCAGCAGCCATAACAGGGGGCTGGAAGAGACCCAGTACTTC.

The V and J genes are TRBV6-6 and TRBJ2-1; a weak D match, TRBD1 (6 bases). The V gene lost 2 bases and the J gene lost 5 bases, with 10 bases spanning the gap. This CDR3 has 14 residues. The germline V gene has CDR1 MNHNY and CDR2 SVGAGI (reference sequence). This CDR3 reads CASSYRDRNNEQFF. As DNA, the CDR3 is TGTGCCAGCAGTTACCGAGACAGGAACAATGAGCAGTTCTTC.

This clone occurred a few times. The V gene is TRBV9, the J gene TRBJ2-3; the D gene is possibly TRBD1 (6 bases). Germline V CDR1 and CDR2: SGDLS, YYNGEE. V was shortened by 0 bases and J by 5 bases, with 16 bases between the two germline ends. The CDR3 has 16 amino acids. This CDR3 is CASSVAQGKSVDTQYF. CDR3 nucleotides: TGTGCCAGCAGCGTAGCTCAGGGGAAGTCGGTAGATACGCAGTATTTT.

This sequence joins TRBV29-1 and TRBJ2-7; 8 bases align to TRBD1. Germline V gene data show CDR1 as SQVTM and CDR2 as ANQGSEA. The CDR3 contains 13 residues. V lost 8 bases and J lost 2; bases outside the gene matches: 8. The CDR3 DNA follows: TGCAGCACCCCGGGACAGGAGACCTACGAGCAGTACTTC. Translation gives CSTPGQETYEQYF.